This T cell receptor beta chain is drawn from a study of cytomegalovirus exposure and HLA in healthy donors. Use of 60 Vbeta and 13 Jbeta primers characterized the PCR. The protocol was immunoSEQ multiplex PCR, while the TCRdb copy is restricted to in-frame clones and leaves out a portion. The sample includes around 31,000 clones, 62% of them seen just once. Study-level points and caveats: The study recorded 160 or so TCR beta chains that were cytomegalovirus-associated.

To note about this clone: Its cognate antigen is unknown.

The CDR3 covers 13 residues. J was trimmed by 6 bases and V by 2 bases; bases with no gene match: 6. The germline V gene has CDR1 GTSNPN and CDR2 SVGIG (reference sequence). This TCR was recovered from a male donor in good health and CMV-seropositive. The sequencing sample was made of PBMCs. The chain uses TRBV30 and TRBJ1-1, with 7 nucleotides matching TRBD1. CDR3: CAWSLQGFAEAFF. CDR3 nucleotide sequence: TGTGCCTGGAGTCTACAGGGGTTTGCTGAAGCTTTCTTT.